The next 19 T cell receptor beta chains were all read from a single sample in a study of blood T cell repertoires in COVID-19 (dated by TCRdb to 2019 to 2021). The receptor library was made with the immunoSEQ multiplex PCR assay. TCRdb retrieved this table from immuneACCESS and kept in-frame rearrangements only. Not all clones are present; in checked studies, unresolved V genes account for under half, and no reason is known for the remainder. The sample yields some 150,000 clones; around 87% were counted once. The ten largest clones capture 8.5% to 9% of the sample. Sequenced input: peripheral blood. The source of these receptors is a woman between 50 and 59 years old with active or convalescent COVID-19.

The rearrangement links TRBV27 to TRBJ1-1, with D maybe TRBD1 (5 bases). This CDR3 is 13 amino acids long. Trimming pared 6 bases from V and 5 bases from J, leaving 13 bases between. Per germline, CDR1 MNHEY and CDR2 SMNVEV (reference sequence). The chain's CDR3 is CASRLGGMTEAFF. The CDR3 coding sequence is TGTGCCAGCAGGCTGGGGGGGATGACTGAAGCTTTCTTT.

The chain is built from TRBV24-1 and TRBJ2-1; TRBD2 is a possible D gene (6 bases). V was trimmed by 4 bases and J by 0 bases, leaving 15 bases between them. The CDR3 runs to 17 residues. Germline assignment: CDR1 KGHDR and CDR2 SFDVKD. The CDR3 loop reads CATSEPTSYGSYNEQFF. The CDR3 coding sequence is TGTGCCACCAGTGAACCTACTAGCTACGGCTCCTACAATGAGCAGTTCTTC.

The gene calls are TRBV19 and TRBJ2-2, with a possible D match to TRBD1 (6 bases). Germline assignment: CDR1 LNHDA and CDR2 SQIVND (reference sequence). The ends were cut back, 4 bases at V and 2 bases at J, with 14 bases in the middle. The CDR3 consists of 16 residues. The chain's CDR3 is CASSRKGDINTGELFF. DNA of the CDR3: TGTGCCAGTAGTAGAAAAGGGGACATTAACACCGGGGAGCTGTTTTTT. The full variable domain, its missing parts supplied by reference TRBV19 and TRBJ2-2, is DGGITQSPKYLFRKEGQNVTLSCEQNLNHDAMYWYRQDPGQGLRLIYYSQIVNDFQKGDIAEGYSVSREKKESFPLTVTSAQKNPTAFYLCASSRKGDINTGELFFGEGSRLTVL.

Only one count was recorded for this clone. The chain combines TRBV28 with TRBJ1-2, with unresolved D. From germline, CDR1 is MDHEN and CDR2 SYDVKM. The CDR3 totals 13 residues. The V end was cut by 4 bases, the J end by 0 bases, with 6 bases between. CDR3 sequence: CASSYPANYGYTF. The CDR3 coding sequence is TGTGCCAGCAGTTACCCAGCTAACTATGGCTACACCTTC.

This chain connects TRBV4-2 to TRBJ2-7; TRBD2 matches at 10 bases. After removal of 0 bases from V and 2 bases from J, the junction contained 4 bases not matched to a gene. Per the germline V gene, CDR1 is LGHNA and CDR2 is YNFKEQ. The CDR3 totals 16 residues. As DNA, the CDR3 is TGTGCCAGCAGCCAAGAGAGTAGCGGGGGGACCTACGAGCAGTACTTC. Encoded protein: CASSQESSGGTYEQYF.

The chain has TRBV7-9 and TRBJ1-6, with 10 bases lining up with TRBD1. From germline, CDR1 is SEHNR and CDR2 FQNEAQ (reference sequence). The length of the CDR3 is 15 residues. V lost 5 bases, J lost 9 bases, and 7 bases stayed unmatched. CDR3 nucleotide sequence: TGTGCCAGCAGCCCCGGACAGGGGGAAAGTTCACCCCTCCACTTT. Its protein product is CASSPGQGESSPLHF.

The V call is TRBV5-1, the J call TRBJ1-1; TRBD1 matches at 7 bases. Trimming removed 3 bases from V and 1 base from J; junction bases left unmatched: 3. This CDR3 has 14 residues. Germline V gene data show CDR1 as SGHRS and CDR2 as YFSETQ. The CDR3 loop is CASSWDSPNTEAFF. CDR3 in DNA: TGCGCCAGCAGCTGGGACAGCCCGAACACTGAAGCTTTCTTT. Filled out from reference TRBV5-1 and TRBJ1-1, the complete variable domain reads KAGVTQTPRYLIKTRGQQVTLSCSPISGHRSVSWYQQTPGQGLQFLFEYFSETQRNKGNFPGRFSGRQFSNSRSEMNVSTLELGDSALYLCASSWDSPNTEAFFGQGTRLTVV.

This clone was observed once. The genes are TRBV5-4 and TRBJ2-7; 13 nucleotides line up with TRBD2. J gave up 3 bases and V 0 bases, and 0 bases lay outside the gene matches. Per the germline V gene, CDR1 is SGHNT and CDR2 is YYREEE (reference sequence). The CDR3 spans 15 residues. CDR3 in amino acids: CASSLGTSGSYEQYF. The CDR3 DNA follows: TGTGCCAGCAGCTTGGGGACTAGCGGGAGCTACGAGCAGTACTTC.

The gene calls are TRBV11-2 and TRBJ2-7; 7 bases map to TRBD1. CDR1 and CDR2 from the germline V gene are SGHAT and FQNNGV. The CDR3 extends over 16 amino acids. After removal of 5 bases from V and 3 bases from J, the junction contained 13 bases not matched to a gene. This CDR3 is CASSLSPGTENYEQYF. Here the CDR3 DNA reads TGTGCCAGCAGCCTATCCCCCGGGACAGAGAACTACGAGCAGTACTTC. Variable domain in full (rest from reference TRBV11-2 and TRBJ2-7): EAGVAQSPRYKIIEKRQSVAFWCNPISGHATLYWYQQILGQGPKLLIQFQNNGVVDDSQLPKDRFSAERLKGVDSTLKIQPAKLEDSAVYLCASSLSPGTENYEQYFGPGTRLTVT.

The chain employs TRBV5-1 and TRBJ1-2; no clear D. The V and J ends lost 0 bases and 3 bases respectively, with 9 bases between them. The CDR3 is 14 residues long. Germline loops: CDR1 SGHRS, CDR2 YFSETQ. DNA of the CDR3: TGCGCCAGCAGCTTGGGTCAGATTCACTATGGCTACACCTTC. Translated: CASSLGQIHYGYTF.

V and J are TRBV4-1 and TRBJ2-5; D may be TRBD1 (5 bases). The germline CDR1 and CDR2 sequences are MGHRA and YSYEKL. CDR3 length: 13 residues. V was pared by 4 bases and J by 5 bases, with 11 bases between. The CDR3 loop is CASSPGSRETQYF. In nucleotides, the CDR3 is TGCGCCAGCAGCCCAGGGTCGAGGGAGACCCAGTACTTC.

The V call is TRBV6-5, the J call TRBJ1-1; no definite D call. This CDR3 has 15 amino acids. Germline lookup yields CDR1 MNHEY and CDR2 SVGAGI. The germline V and J ends were trimmed by 3 bases and 0 bases, with 11 bases remaining between them. The CDR3 here is CASSYGSLMNTEAFF. In nucleotides, the CDR3 is TGTGCCAGCAGTTATGGGAGTCTCATGAACACTGAAGCTTTCTTT.

The V call is TRBV6-5, the J call TRBJ1-2; weak D call: TRBD1 (6 bases). The germline gives CDR1 MNHEY, CDR2 SVGAGI. V lost 11 bases and J 5 bases, leaving 15 bases between the germline ends. This CDR3 has 12 amino acids. CDR3 sequence reads: CAGSQGSYGYTF. The CDR3 DNA follows: TGTGCCGGATCACAGGGTTCGTATGGCTACACCTTC.

This chain joins TRBV5-1 and TRBJ2-1; 16 positions agree with TRBD2. After removal of 3 bases from V and 8 bases from J, the junction contained 5 bases not matched to a gene. The CDR3 spans 16 residues. From germline, CDR1 is SGHRS and CDR2 YFSETQ. The CDR3 spells CASSSGGTSGGDEQFF. The CDR3 DNA reads TGCGCCAGCAGCTCCGGAGGGACTAGCGGGGGGGATGAGCAGTTCTTC.

This clone was recorded only once. V gene TRBV19 combines with J gene TRBJ1-1; D is uncertain. The V end was cut by 4 bases, the J end by 4 bases, with 13 bases between. This CDR3 has 14 residues. Germline V gene lookup returns CDR1 LNHDA and CDR2 SQIVND (reference sequence). The CDR3 sequence is CASSNVRRSTEAFF. CDR3 bases: TGTGCCAGTAGTAATGTGCGGCGGAGCACTGAAGCTTTCTTT.

In the case of this clone: A junction end diverges from the germline sequence, so it may reflect a read error. This chain links TRBV7-7 with TRBJ2-5; 9 bases match TRBD2. The CDR3 loop spans 15 amino acids. CDR1 is SSHAT and CDR2 is FNYEAQ in the germline V gene (reference sequence). The DNA of the CDR3 is TGTGCTAGCAGCCTGGGATCTAGCGGGAAAGAGACCCAGTACTTC. This sequence encodes CASSLGSSGKETQYF.

This chain joins TRBV3-1 (or the pseudogene TRBV3-2) and TRBJ1-6; D is ambiguous. The V gene's germline CDR1 is LGHDT and CDR2 YNNKEL (reference sequence). The V end was cut by 4 bases, the J end by 8 bases, with 9 bases between. This CDR3 region has 13 residues. The CDR3, as DNA: TGTGCCAGCAGCCCCGAAACTGATTCACCCCTCCACTTT. This translates into CASSPETDSPLHF.

The chain joins TRBV5-4 to TRBJ2-3; 14 nucleotides align to TRBD2. Trimming cost V 4 bases and J 4 bases; bases outside gene matches: 8. The CDR3 length is 17 residues. Germline values: CDR1 SGHNT, CDR2 YYREEE (reference sequence). The CDR3 DNA reads as TGTGCCAGCAGCCCGGGGACTAGCGGGAGAGCGTCAGATACGCAGTATTTT. It specifies CASSPGTSGRASDTQYF.

Only one count was recorded for this clone. This chain joins TRBV5-4 and TRBJ1-2; 8 bases map to TRBD1. The germline gives CDR1 SGHNT, CDR2 YYREEE (reference sequence). This CDR3 contains 14 residues. Trimming removed 0 bases from V and 12 bases from J; junction bases left unmatched: 10. The DNA of the CDR3 is TGTGCCAGCAGCTTGGAAGGTCTCGACAGGGGAGACACCTTC. It yields the protein CASSLEGLDRGDTF.